The clone carrying this T cell receptor beta chain was detected many times. Its antigen is not identified. The entry originates in a study of metastatic and nonmetastatic thyroid tumors. Across the study: Comparative analysis of repertoires was undertaken across blood and tumor or nodule tissue obtained from malignant and benign thyroid patients.

No treatment of any kind had been given to any patient before thyroid surgery. Findings of the study overall: The study reportedly found significantly higher TCR beta diversity in malignant thyroid tumors than benign nodules, in blood and tumor.

The CDR3 covers 16 residues. Germline V CDR1 and CDR2: MNHEY, SVGEGT. The V end lost 4 bases, the J end lost 2 bases, and 18 bases lay between the germline ends. TCRdb reprocessed the PCR reads using MiXCR. The sample lists around 32,000 clones; around 7% were seen once. The TCR was taken from a female donor with papillary thyroid cancer or a benign thyroid nodule (not recorded which). Some clones in this sample may be carry-over from other donors' samples. Sequencing input: blood. The chain links TRBV6-2 or TRBV6-3 to TRBJ2-7; a weak D match, TRBD1 (5 bases). CDR3 in DNA: TGTGCCAGCAGTTTCCTTCCAGGGTATGGCACCTACGAGCAGTACTTC. It encodes CASSFLPGYGTYEQYF.